Sequencing of this T cell receptor beta chain was carried out in a study of identical twins. TCRdb re-derived calls from the 5' RACE reads in MiXCR, one entry per CDR3 protein. This sample yields about 890,000 distinct CDR3 sequences, of which approximately 13% are seen a single time; about 1.5% belongs to the top ten. From germline, CDR1 is SGHVS and CDR2 FQNEAQ. V lost 4 bases and J 5 bases, leaving 9 bases between the germline ends. CDR3 length equals 13 residues. With no exceptions, donors were healthy Caucasians. This clonotype was seen more than once but under ten times. Its antigen is as yet unknown. Study-level points and caveats: Within monozygotic twins, out-of-frame TCR alpha sharing was underestimated by the models. Cord blood beta clonotypes present at high abundance carried fewer insertions; no such pattern appeared in memory repertoires.

These records were also assigned to another study, of yellow fever vaccine responses in identical twins. Per that study: Twins' vaccine T cell response reportedly gave the appearance of partial convergence and partial personalization.

This clonotype originated in a woman aged 18-35 years in good health. The chain has TRBV7-8 and TRBJ1-5, with D possibly TRBD1 on 5 matching bases. Material: PBMCs. CDR3 in DNA: TGTGCCAGCAGCTCAAAAGGGGATCAGCCCCAGCATTTT. It translates to CASSSKGDQPQHF.